The rows below give T cell receptor beta chains drawn from one sample of a study of regulatory T cells in long-lasting Graves disease. TCRdb redid the calling of the multiplex PCR reads with MiXCR, one entry per CDR3 protein. This table holds 420,000 or so distinct CDR3 sequences, around 17% found once. This sample was also put to use in a study of T cells in Graves' hyperthyroidism and ophthalmopathy.

Material: peripheral blood mononuclear cells (PBMCs), obtained at new diagnosis, from a patient treated with antithyroid drugs. These receptors were obtained from a woman aged 18 to 35 with Graves disease. Both conserved end residues are part of each CDR3. Fields, in order: J gene, V gene, clone size, CDR3 protein. Where a row states a size, it is once, few, many or the class of an expanded clone; other rows omit it.

>TRBJ2-1|TRBV27|many
CASSFGQGRQFF
>TRBJ1-1|TRBV6-2/TRBV6-3|many
CASSYSGGTEAFF
>TRBJ1-5|TRBV19|-
CASREGSMNQPQHF
>TRBJ2-7|TRBV2|many
CASSPVPDPGSYEQYF
>TRBJ2-1|TRBV7-2|-
CASSQKLAGAYNEQFF
>TRBJ1-1|TRBV12-3/TRBV12-4|many
CASSFFGGKTEAFF
>TRBJ1-2|TRBV10-2|-
CASSESGEPANYGYTF
>TRBJ1-1|TRBV5-1|many
CASSYGDTEAFF
>TRBJ1-1|TRBV6-1|-
CASKDTEAFF
>TRBJ2-1|TRBV7-2|few
CASSLSLENNEQFF
>TRBJ2-2|TRBV9|-
CASSVDAQGANTGELFF
>TRBJ2-6|TRBV12-3/TRBV12-4|few
CASSAPVSSGANALTF
>TRBJ2-2|TRBV28|many
CASTRSGGNGELFF
>TRBJ2-2|TRBV7-3|-
CASSVALGGELFF
>TRBJ2-5|TRBV18|many
CASSPPTETQYF
>TRBJ1-2|TRBV6-2/TRBV6-3|many
CASKPPQTYGYTF
>TRBJ2-7|TRBV7-2|many
CASSDSTEVNSYEQYF
>TRBJ2-7|TRBV7-2|many
CASHDRGQYEQYF
>TRBJ2-1|TRBV29-1|-
CSVDGTTRSYNEQFF
>TRBJ2-7|TRBV5-4|-
CASSHPDRRSSYEQYF
>TRBJ2-5|TRBV7-2|-
CASSLSGRTETQYF
>TRBJ1-1|TRBV27|-
CASSLRGADTEAFF
>TRBJ2-6|TRBV3-1|few
CASSQDYDRTSGANVLTF
>TRBJ2-1|TRBV27|few
CASRETYNEQFF
>TRBJ2-3|TRBV7-8|many
CASSLSLVAGTSTDTQYF
>TRBJ2-1|TRBV29-1|many
CSAPGQGGAYNEQFF
>TRBJ2-5|TRBV20-1|many
CSAQTSVFETQYF
>TRBJ2-1|TRBV27|few
CASSRDNDNEQFF
>TRBJ2-1|TRBV20-1|many
CSPESDGEQFF
>TRBJ2-4|TRBV7-2|many
CASSFLTGERNIQYF
>TRBJ2-2|TRBV11-2|many
CASSFHGFHGELFF
>TRBJ2-1|TRBV7-9|-
CASSLPRTRHEQFF
>TRBJ2-1|TRBV7-9|few
CASSLAVGTSGRFDNEQFF
>TRBJ1-3|TRBV30|few
CAWRRPGGNTIYF
>TRBJ2-5|TRBV20-1|many
CSARGSGRKTQYF
>TRBJ2-3|TRBV12-3/TRBV12-4|many
CASRAGTLRDTDTQYF
>TRBJ1-5|TRBV20-1|-
CSARDGGRGNQPQHF
>TRBJ2-3|TRBV7-3|many
CASSATGTSADTQYF
>TRBJ2-1|TRBV12-3/TRBV12-4|many
CASTTGITTYNEQFF
>TRBJ2-2|TRBV20-1|-
CSARDWREGTGELFF
>TRBJ1-1|TRBV4-3|-
CASSQTDRFAEAFF
>TRBJ2-2|TRBV28|-
CASSSLGGEAGELFF
>TRBJ2-7|TRBV6-9|many
CASSYESYEQYF
>TRBJ2-7|TRBV20-1|many
CSARTVTSPSYEQYF
>TRBJ2-2|TRBV9|-
CASSEIAGATGELFF
>TRBJ2-1|TRBV13|few
CASSPTGINEQFF
>TRBJ2-5|TRBV29-1|-
CSVQGGQGGGQETQYF
>TRBJ2-3|TRBV7-2|many
CASSLSGRVGDTQYF
>TRBJ1-5|TRBV28|many
CASSPTLTGYNQPQHF
>TRBJ2-1|TRBV30|-
CAWSLGTGVRLAGASEQFF
>TRBJ2-1|TRBV6-2/TRBV6-3|-
CASSYGGTGDYNEQFF
>TRBJ2-7|TRBV29-1|few
CSVASGLGGQYF
>TRBJ2-7|TRBV28|few
CASSLNNLSGLSYVQYF
>TRBJ2-7|TRBV27|-
CASSLTGLAGEQYF
>TRBJ1-1|TRBV12-3/TRBV12-4|many
CASRKRTDRGTEAFF
>TRBJ2-7|TRBV5-1|few
CASSLGSYGKMDEQYF
>TRBJ2-7|TRBV6-1|many
CASRLSVTYEQYF